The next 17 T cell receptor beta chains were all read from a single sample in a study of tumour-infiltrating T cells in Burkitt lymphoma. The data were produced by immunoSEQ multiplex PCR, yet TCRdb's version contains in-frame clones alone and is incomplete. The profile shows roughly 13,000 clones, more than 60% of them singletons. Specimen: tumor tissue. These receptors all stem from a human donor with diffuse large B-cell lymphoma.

The CDR3 loop reads CASSHRDRGDEAFF. CDR3 DNA sequence: TGTGCCAGCAGCCACCGGGACAGGGGCGATGAAGCTTTCTTT. J is TRBJ1-1 and V is TRBV7-9; TRBD1 agrees at 10 bases. The CDR3 has 14 residues. Germline V gene lookup returns CDR1 SEHNR and CDR2 FQNEAQ (reference sequence). Trimming took 5 bases from V and 7 from J; bases not matched to a gene: 7.

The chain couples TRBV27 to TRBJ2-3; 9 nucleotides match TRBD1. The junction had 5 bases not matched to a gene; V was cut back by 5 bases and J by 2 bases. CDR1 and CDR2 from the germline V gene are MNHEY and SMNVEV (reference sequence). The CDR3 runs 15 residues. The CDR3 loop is CASSHRGPHTDTQYF. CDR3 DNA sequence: TGTGCCAGCAGTCACAGGGGGCCCCACACAGATACGCAGTATTTT.

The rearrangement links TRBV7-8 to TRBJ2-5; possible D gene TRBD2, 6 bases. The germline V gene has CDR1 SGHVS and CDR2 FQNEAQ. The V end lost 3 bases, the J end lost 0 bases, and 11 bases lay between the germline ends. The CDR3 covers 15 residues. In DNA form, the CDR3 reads TGTGCCAGCAGCTTTAAACGGGGGTACCAAGAGACCCAGTACTTC. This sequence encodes CASSFKRGYQETQYF.

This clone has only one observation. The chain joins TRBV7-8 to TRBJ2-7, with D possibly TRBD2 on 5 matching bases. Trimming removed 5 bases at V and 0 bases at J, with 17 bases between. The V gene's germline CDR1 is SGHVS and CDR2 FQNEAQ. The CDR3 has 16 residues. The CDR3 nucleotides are TGTGCCAGCAGCCCGTACGGGTCTAGCATCTCCTACGAGCAGTACTTC. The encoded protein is CASSPYGSSISYEQYF.

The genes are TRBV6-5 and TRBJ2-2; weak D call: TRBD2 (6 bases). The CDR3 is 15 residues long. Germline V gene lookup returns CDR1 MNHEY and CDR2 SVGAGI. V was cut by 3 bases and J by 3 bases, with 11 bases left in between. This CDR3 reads CASSYRDFHTGELFF. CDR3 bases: TGTGCCAGCAGTTATCGGGACTTTCACACCGGGGAGCTGTTTTTT.

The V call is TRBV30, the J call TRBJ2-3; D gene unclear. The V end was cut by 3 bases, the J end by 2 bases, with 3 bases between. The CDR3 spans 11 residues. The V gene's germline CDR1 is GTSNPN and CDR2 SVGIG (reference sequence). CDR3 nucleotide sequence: TGTGCCTGGAGCACCACAGATACGCAGTATTTT. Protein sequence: CAWSTTDTQYF.

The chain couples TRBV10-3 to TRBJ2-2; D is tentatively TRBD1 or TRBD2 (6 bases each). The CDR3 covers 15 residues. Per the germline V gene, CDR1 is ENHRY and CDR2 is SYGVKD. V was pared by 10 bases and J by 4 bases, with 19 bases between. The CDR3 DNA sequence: TGTGCCACCACCCGGGGGCTAGAGAGCACCGGGGAGCTGTTTTTT. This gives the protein CATTRGLESTGELFF.

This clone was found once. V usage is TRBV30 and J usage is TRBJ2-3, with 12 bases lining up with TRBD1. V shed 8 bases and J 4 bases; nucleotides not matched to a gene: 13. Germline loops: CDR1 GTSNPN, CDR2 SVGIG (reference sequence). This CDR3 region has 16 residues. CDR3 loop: CALHRDRGRGADTQYF. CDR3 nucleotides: TGTGCCCTTCACCGGGACAGGGGGCGCGGGGCAGATACGCAGTATTTT.

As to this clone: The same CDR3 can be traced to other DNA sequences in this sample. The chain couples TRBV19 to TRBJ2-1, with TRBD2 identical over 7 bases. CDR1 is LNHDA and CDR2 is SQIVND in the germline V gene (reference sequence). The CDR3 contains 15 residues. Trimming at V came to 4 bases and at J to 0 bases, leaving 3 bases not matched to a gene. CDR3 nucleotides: TGTGCCAGTAGTACGGGCGGGAGCTCCTACAATGAGCAGTTCTTC. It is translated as CASSTGGSSYNEQFF.

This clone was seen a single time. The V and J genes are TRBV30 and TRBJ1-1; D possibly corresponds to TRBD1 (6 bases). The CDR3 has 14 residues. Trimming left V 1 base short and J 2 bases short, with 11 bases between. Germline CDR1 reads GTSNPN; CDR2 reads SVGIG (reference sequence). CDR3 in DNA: TGTGCCTGGAGTGGGGGGCGGGGAAACACTGAAGCTTTCTTT. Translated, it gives CAWSGGRGNTEAFF.

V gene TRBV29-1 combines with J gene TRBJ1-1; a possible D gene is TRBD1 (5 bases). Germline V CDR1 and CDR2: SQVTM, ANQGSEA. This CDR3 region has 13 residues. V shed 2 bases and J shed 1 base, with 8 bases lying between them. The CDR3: CSVEHRRNTEAFF. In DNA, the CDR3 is TGCAGCGTTGAACACAGGAGGAACACTGAAGCTTTCTTT.

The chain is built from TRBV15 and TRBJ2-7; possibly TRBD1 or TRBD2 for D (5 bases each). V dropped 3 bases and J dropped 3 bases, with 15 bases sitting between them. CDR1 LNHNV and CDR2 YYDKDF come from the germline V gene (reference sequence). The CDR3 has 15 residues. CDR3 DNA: TGTGCCACCAGCAGGGGGGTCCCGACGGTCTACGAGCAGTACGTC. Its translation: CATSRGVPTVYEQYV.

In DNA form, the CDR3 reads TGCGCCAGCAGCTTCAAACAGGGGGGACTAGCGGGAGATGAGCAGTTCTTC. Translating gives CASSFKQGGLAGDEQFF. This chain uses TRBV5-1 with TRBJ2-1; 14 positions match TRBD2. Trimming removed 2 bases from V and 8 bases from J; junction bases left unmatched: 9. This CDR3 is 17 amino acids long. Looked up from germline, CDR1 is SGHRS and CDR2 is YFSETQ.

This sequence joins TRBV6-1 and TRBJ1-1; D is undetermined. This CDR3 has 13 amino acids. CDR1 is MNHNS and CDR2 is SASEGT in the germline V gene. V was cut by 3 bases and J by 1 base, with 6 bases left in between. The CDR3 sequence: CASSDWGNTEAFF. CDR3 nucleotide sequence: TGTGCCAGCAGTGATTGGGGGAACACTGAAGCTTTCTTT.

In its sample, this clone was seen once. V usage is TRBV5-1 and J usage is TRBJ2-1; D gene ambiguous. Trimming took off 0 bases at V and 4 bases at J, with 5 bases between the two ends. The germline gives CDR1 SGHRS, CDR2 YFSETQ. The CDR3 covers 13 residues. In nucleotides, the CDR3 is TGCGCCAGCAGCTTGGACAGTTACAATGAGCAGTTCTTC. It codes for CASSLDSYNEQFF. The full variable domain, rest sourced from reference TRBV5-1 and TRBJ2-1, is KAGVTQTPRYLIKTRGQQVTLSCSPISGHRSVSWYQQTPGQGLQFLFEYFSETQRNKGNFPGRFSGRQFSNSRSEMNVSTLELGDSALYLCASSLDSYNEQFFGPGTRLTVL.

In DNA form, the CDR3 reads TGTGCCAGCAGTCCGTACGGCGTTGGAGCTTTCTTT. This translates into CASSPYGVGAFF. The chain couples TRBV6-6 to TRBJ1-1, with unresolved D. The CDR3 has 12 residues. Trimming removed 5 bases at V and 10 bases at J, with 14 bases between. The V gene's germline CDR1 is MNHNY and CDR2 SVGAGI (reference sequence).

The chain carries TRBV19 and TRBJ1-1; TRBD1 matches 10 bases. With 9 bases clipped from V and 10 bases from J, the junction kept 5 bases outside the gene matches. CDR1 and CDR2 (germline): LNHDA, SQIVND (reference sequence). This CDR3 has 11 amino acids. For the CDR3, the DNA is TGTGCCAGCGGACAGGGGGTCGCAGCTTTCTTT. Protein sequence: CASGQGVAAFF.